The clone carrying this TCR beta chain was observed at least ten times. The data were taken from a study of blood T cells in healthy people across ages. Primed by a sample-barcoded 5' primer and a J-beta primer mix, a second PCR proceeded for about 7 to 12 cycles. TCRdb passed the 5' RACE reads through MiXCR, listing each CDR3 protein once. Of hundreds of thousands of distinct CDR3 sequences detected, around 52% appear once; the ten largest clones hold around an eighth. V dropped 5 bases and J dropped 7; count of bases not matched to a gene: 5. This CDR3 spans 12 amino acids. Per the germline V gene, CDR1 is DFQATT and CDR2 is SNEGSKA (reference sequence).

The chain recombines TRBV20-1 with TRBJ2-1; TRBD1 aligns across 7 bases. The origin of this receptor is a woman of 80 years or more in good health. The sequencing sample was made of blood. The CDR3 loop reads CSAVPQGNEQFF. The CDR3 nucleotides read TGCAGTGCTGTCCCACAGGGGAATGAGCAGTTCTTC.